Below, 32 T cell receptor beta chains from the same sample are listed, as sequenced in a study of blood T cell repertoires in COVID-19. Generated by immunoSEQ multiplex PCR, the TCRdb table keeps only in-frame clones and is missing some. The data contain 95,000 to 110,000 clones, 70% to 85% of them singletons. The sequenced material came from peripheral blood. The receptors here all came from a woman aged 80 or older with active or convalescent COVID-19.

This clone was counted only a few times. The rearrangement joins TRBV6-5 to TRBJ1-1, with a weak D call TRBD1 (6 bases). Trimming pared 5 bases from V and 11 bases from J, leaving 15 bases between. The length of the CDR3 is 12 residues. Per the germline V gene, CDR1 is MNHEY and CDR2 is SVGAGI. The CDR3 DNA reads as TGTGCCAGCAGTCAGAATGGGGGCGTTGCTTTCTTT. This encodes CASSQNGGVAFF.

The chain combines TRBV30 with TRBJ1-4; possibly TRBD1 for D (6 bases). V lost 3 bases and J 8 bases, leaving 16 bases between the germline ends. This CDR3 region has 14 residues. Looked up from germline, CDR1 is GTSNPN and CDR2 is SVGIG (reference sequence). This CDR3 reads CAWRGTGLGEKLFF. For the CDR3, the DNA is TGTGCCTGGAGAGGAACAGGGCTGGGGGAAAAACTGTTTTTT.

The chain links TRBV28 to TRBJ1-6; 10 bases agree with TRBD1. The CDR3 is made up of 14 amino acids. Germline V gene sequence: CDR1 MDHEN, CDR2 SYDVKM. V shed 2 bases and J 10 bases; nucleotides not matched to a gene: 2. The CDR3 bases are TGTGCCAGCAGTTTAGGGACAGGGGTCTCACCCCTCCACTTT. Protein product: CASSLGTGVSPLHF. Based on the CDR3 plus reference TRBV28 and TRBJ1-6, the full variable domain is DVKVTQSSRYLVKRTGEKVFLECVQDMDHENMFWYRQDPGLGLRLIYFSYDVKMKEKGDIPEGYSVSREKKERFSLILESASTNQTSMYLCASSLGTGVSPLHFGNGTRLTVT.

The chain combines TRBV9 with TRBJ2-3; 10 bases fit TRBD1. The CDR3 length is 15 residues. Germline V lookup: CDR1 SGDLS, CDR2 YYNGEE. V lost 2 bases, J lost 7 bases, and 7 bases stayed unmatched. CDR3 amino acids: CASSVGQGSTNTQYF. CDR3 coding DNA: TGTGCCAGCAGCGTGGGACAGGGGTCCACGAATACGCAGTATTTT.

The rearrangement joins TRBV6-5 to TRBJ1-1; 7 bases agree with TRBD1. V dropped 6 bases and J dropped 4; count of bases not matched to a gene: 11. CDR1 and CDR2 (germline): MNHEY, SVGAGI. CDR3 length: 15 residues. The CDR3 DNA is TGTGCCAGCAGCCGCTCCTCGACAGGGTCCACTGAAGCTTTCTTT. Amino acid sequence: CASSRSSTGSTEAFF.

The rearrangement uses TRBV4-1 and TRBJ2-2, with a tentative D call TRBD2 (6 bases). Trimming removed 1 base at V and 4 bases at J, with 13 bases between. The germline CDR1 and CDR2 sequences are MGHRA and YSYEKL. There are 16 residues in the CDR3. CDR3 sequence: CASSQGQTRSTGELFF. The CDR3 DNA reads TGCGCCAGCAGCCAAGGGCAGACTAGAAGCACCGGGGAGCTGTTTTTT.

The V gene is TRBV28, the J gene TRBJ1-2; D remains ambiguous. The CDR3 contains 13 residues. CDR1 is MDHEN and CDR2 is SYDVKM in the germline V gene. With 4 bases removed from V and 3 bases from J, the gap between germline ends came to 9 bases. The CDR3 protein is CASSSQEDYGYTF. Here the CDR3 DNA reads TGTGCCAGCAGTTCGCAGGAGGACTATGGCTACACCTTC.

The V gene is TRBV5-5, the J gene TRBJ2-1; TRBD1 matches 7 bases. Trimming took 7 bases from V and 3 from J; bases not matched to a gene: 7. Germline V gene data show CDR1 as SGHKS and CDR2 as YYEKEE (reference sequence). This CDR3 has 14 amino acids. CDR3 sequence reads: CASDPGQLYNEQFF. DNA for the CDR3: TGTGCCAGCGACCCGGGACAGCTCTACAATGAGCAGTTCTTC.

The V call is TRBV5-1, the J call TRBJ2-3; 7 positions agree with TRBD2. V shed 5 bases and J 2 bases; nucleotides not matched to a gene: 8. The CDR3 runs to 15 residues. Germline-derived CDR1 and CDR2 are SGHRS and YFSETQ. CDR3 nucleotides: TGCGCCAGCAGTTACTACGGACTAGACACAGATACGCAGTATTTT. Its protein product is CASSYYGLDTDTQYF.

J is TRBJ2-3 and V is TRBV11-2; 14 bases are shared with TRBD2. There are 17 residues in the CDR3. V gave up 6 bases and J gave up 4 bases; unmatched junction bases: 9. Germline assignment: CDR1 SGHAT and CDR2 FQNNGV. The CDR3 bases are TGTGCCAGCAGTTCTCCTCCGGGACTAGCGGGAGCAGATACGCAGTATTTT. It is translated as CASSSPPGLAGADTQYF.

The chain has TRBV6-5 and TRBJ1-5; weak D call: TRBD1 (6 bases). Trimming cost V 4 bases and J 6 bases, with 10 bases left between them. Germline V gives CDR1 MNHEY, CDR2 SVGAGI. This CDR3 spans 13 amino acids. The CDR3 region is CASSLDSFQPQHF. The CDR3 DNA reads TGTGCCAGCAGTTTGGACAGTTTTCAGCCCCAGCATTTT.

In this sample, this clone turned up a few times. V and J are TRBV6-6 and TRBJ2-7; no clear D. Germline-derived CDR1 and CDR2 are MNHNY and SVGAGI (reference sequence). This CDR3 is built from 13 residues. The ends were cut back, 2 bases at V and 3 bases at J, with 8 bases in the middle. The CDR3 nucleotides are TGTGCCAGCAGTTACCCCGCGGACTACGAGCAGTACTTC. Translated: CASSYPADYEQYF.

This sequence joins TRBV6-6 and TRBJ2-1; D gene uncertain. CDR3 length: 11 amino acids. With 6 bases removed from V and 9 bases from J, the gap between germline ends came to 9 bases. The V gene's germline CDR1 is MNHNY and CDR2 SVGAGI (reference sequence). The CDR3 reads CASSPQTEQFF. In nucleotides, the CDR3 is TGTGCCAGCAGCCCACAAACTGAGCAGTTCTTC.

CDR3 nucleotides: TGTGCCAGCAGCTTAGACAGGGGCACAGATACGCAGTATTTT. As protein: CASSLDRGTDTQYF. This chain joins TRBV11-1 and TRBJ2-3, with a weak D call TRBD1 (6 bases). Germline CDR1 reads SGHAT; CDR2 reads FQDESV (reference sequence). The CDR3 runs to 14 residues. V lost 1 base and J 1 base, leaving 6 bases between the germline ends.

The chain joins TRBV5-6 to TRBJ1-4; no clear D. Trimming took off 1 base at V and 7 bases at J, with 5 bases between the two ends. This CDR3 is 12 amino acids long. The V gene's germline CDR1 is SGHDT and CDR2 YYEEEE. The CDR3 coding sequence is TGTGCCAGCAGCTTGAGCTCTGAAAAACTGTTTTTT. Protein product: CASSLSSEKLFF.

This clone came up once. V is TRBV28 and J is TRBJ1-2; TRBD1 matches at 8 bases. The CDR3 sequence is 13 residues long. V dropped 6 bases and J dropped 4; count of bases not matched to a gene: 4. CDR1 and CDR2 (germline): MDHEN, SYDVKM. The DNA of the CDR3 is TGTGCCAGCAGAACCGGGACAGGCTATGGCTACACCTTC. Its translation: CASRTGTGYGYTF.

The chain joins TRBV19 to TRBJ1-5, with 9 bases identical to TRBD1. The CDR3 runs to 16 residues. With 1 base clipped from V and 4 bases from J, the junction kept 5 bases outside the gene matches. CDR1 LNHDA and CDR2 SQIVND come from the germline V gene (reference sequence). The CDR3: CASSIGVTGGNQPQHF. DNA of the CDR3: TGTGCCAGTAGTATAGGGGTGACAGGGGGAAATCAGCCCCAGCATTTT.

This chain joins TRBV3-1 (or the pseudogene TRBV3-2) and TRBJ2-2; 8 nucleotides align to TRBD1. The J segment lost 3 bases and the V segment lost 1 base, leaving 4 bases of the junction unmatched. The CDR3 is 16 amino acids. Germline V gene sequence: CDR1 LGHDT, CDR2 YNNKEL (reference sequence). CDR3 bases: TGTGCCAGCAGCCAAGTGAGGACAGGGCACACCGGGGAGCTGTTTTTT. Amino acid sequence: CASSQVRTGHTGELFF.

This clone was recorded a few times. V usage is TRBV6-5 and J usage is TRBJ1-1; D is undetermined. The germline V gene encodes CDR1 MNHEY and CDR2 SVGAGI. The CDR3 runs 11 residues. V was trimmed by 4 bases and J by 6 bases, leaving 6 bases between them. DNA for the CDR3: TGTGCCAGCAGTTTTAGATCTGAAGCTTTCTTT. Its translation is CASSFRSEAFF.

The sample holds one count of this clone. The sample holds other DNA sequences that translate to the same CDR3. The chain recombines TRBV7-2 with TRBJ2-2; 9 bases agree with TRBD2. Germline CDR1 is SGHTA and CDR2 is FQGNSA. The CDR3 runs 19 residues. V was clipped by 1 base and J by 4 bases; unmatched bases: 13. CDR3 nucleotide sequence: TGTGCCAGCAGCTTAGAACGATGGCGCGGGGGGGCAAGCACCGGGGAGCTGTTTTTT. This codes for CASSLERWRGGASTGELFF.

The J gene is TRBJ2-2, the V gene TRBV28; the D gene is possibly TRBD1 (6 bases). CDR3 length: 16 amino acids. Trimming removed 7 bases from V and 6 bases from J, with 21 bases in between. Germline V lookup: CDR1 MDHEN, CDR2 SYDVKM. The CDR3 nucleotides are TGTGCCAGCACCTTATTCGGTCAGGGGAAGGCCGGGGAGCTGTTTTTT. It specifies CASTLFGQGKAGELFF.

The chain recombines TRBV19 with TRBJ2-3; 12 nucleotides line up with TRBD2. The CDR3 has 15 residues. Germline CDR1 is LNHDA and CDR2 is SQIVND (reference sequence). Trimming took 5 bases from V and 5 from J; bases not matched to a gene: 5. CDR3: CASSPRTSGIDTQYF. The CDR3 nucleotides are TGTGCCAGTAGTCCGCGGACTAGCGGGATAGATACGCAGTATTTT. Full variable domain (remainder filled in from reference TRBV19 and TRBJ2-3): DGGITQSPKYLFRKEGQNVTLSCEQNLNHDAMYWYRQDPGQGLRLIYYSQIVNDFQKGDIAEGYSVSREKKESFPLTVTSAQKNPTAFYLCASSPRTSGIDTQYFGPGTRLTVL.

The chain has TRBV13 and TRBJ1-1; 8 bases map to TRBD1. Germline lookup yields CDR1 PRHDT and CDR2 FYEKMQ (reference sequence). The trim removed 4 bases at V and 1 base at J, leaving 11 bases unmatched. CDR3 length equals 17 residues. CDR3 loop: CASSYRIAGTGNTEAFF. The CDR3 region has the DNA TGTGCCAGCAGCTACAGAATCGCCGGGACAGGGAACACTGAAGCTTTCTTT.

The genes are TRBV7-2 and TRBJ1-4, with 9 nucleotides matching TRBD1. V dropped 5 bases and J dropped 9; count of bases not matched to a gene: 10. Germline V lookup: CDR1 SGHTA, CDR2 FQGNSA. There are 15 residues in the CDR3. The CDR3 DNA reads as TGTGCCAGCAGCCCCAAGGGACAGGGAATGAAAAAACTGTTTTTT. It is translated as CASSPKGQGMKKLFF.

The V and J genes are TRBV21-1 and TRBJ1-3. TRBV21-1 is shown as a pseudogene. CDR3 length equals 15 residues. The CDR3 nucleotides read TGTGCCAGCAGCAAAGGGGTTCGGGCTGGAAACACCATATATTTT. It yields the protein CASSKGVRAGNTIYF.

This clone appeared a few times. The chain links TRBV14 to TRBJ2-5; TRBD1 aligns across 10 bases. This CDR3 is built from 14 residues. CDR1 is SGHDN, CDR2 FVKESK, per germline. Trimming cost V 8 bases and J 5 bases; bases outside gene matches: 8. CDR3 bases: TGTGCCAGCGCAAGGGACAGGGGAGGGGAGACCCAGTACTTC. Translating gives CASARDRGGETQYF.

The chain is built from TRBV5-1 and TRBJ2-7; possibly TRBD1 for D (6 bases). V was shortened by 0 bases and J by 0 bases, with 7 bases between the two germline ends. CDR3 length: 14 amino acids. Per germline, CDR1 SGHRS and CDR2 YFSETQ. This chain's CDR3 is CASSLEQGSYEQYF. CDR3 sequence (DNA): TGCGCCAGCAGCTTGGAACAGGGCTCCTACGAGCAGTACTTC.

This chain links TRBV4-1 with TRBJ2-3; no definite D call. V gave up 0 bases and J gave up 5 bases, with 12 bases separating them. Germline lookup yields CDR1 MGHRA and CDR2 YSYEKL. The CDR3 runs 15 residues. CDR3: CASSQDLSDGDTQYF. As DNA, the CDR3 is TGCGCCAGCAGCCAAGATCTATCCGATGGAGATACGCAGTATTTT.

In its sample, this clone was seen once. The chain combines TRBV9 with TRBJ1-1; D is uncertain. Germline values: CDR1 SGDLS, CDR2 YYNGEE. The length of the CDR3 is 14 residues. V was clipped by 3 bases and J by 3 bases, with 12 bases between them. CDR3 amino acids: CASSATGRHTEAFF. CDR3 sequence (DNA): TGTGCCAGCAGCGCGACGGGGAGGCACACTGAAGCTTTCTTT.

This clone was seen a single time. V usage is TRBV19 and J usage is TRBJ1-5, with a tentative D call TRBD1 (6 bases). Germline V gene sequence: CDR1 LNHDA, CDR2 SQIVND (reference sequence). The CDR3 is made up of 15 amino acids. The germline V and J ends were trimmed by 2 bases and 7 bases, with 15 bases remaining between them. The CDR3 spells CASSILRGARQPQHF. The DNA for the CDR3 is TGTGCCAGTAGTATATTGCGGGGGGCGAGGCAGCCCCAGCATTTT.

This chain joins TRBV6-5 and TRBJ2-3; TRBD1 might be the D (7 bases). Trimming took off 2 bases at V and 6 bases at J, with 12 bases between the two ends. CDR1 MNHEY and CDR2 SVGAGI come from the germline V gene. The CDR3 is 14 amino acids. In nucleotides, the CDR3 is TGTGCCAGCAGTTACGCAGGGGGGCGGGATACGCAGTATTTT. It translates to CASSYAGGRDTQYF.

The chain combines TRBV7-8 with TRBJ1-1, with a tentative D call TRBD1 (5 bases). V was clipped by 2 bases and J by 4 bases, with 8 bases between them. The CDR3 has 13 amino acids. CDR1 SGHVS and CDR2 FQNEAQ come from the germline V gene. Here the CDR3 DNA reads TGTGCCAGCAGCTTAAGCGGGGGCACTGAAGCTTTCTTT. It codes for CASSLSGGTEAFF.